One sample yielded the 11 T cell receptor beta chains listed below, sequenced in a study of shared clonotypes between healthy human individuals (TCRdb year 2020). Library generation was performed with the immunoSEQ multiplex PCR assay. TCRdb carries this immuneACCESS record with in-frame sequences only. Its versions omit some clonotypes, under half of them owing to an unresolved V gene in the studies checked, with the rest unexplained. A total of roughly 500,000 clones appear in this sample, around 74% of them only once. The ten largest clonotypes hold 10% to 15% of the sample. Sequencing input: PBMCs. These receptor sequences come from a woman aged 40 to 50 in good health. Some clones in this sample may be carry-over from other donors' samples.

This clone was seen repeatedly, ten times or more. The chain couples TRBV2 to TRBJ2-3; the D is unclear. Trimming took off 3 bases at V and 2 bases at J, with 9 bases between the two ends. The CDR3 is 14 amino acids. Germline V gene data show CDR1 as SNHLY and CDR2 as FYNNEI. For the CDR3, the DNA is TGTGCCAGCAGTGATACCTTGATCACAGATACGCAGTATTTT. Translated: CASSDTLITDTQYF. The entire variable domain, with the rest obtained from reference TRBV2 and TRBJ2-3, is as follows: EPEVTQTPSHQVTQMGQEVILRCVPISNHLYFYWYRQILGQKVEFLVSFYNNEISEKSEIFDDQFSVERPDGSNFTLKIRSTKLEDSAMYFCASSDTLITDTQYFGPGTRLTVL.

This clone was detected only once. The chain is built from TRBV7-2 and TRBJ2-3; no clear D gene. CDR1 is SGHTA, CDR2 FQGNSA, per germline. V was cut by 1 base and J by 8 bases, with 19 bases left in between. The CDR3 totals 16 residues. CDR3 loop: CASSLDRAENGVTQYF. The CDR3 region has the DNA TGTGCCAGCAGCTTAGACCGGGCCGAAAATGGGGTTACGCAGTATTTT.

The V and J genes are TRBV9 and TRBJ1-4; TRBD1 matches at 8 bases. CDR1 and CDR2 from the germline V gene are SGDLS and YYNGEE. The CDR3 runs 14 residues. Trimming removed 4 bases from V and 8 bases from J; junction bases left unmatched: 7. This CDR3 is CASSPRTGPEKLFF. The CDR3 coding sequence is TGTGCCAGCAGCCCCCGGACAGGGCCCGAAAAACTGTTTTTT.

This sequence joins TRBV4-2 and TRBJ1-2; 7 bases line up with TRBD1. V shed 4 bases, J shed 8 bases, and the junction held 19 bases outside the gene matches. The CDR3 length is 17 residues. Per the germline V gene, CDR1 is LGHNA and CDR2 is YNFKEQ. The CDR3: CASSPLTLRQGGSGYTF. The DNA of the CDR3 is TGTGCCAGCAGCCCCTTAACTCTCCGACAGGGAGGTAGCGGCTACACCTTC.

J is TRBJ2-7 and V is TRBV28, with unresolved D. The germline V gene encodes CDR1 MDHEN and CDR2 SYDVKM. The V end lost 5 bases, the J end lost 4 bases, and 12 bases lay between the germline ends. The CDR3 is 13 amino acids. The CDR3 DNA sequence: TGTGCCAGCAGTGCAGATGGACCTTACGAGCAGTACTTC. Amino acid sequence: CASSADGPYEQYF.

On this clone itself: This specimen includes other DNA sequences encoding the same CDR3. The chain has TRBV5-1 and TRBJ2-3; D is possibly TRBD1 (5 bases). This CDR3 is 16 amino acids long. Trimming pared 0 bases from V and 0 bases from J, leaving 11 bases between. Germline V gene sequence: CDR1 SGHRS, CDR2 YFSETQ. Here the CDR3 DNA reads TGCGCCAGCAGCTTGGCCGGCCAGGGAAGCACAGATACGCAGTATTTT. Residues: CASSLAGQGSTDTQYF.

This clone was observed once. V and J are TRBV7-8 and TRBJ1-1; D is perhaps TRBD1 (6 bases). Germline assignment: CDR1 SGHVS and CDR2 FQNEAQ. The CDR3 extends over 15 amino acids. With 0 bases removed from V and 5 bases from J, the gap between germline ends came to 13 bases. The CDR3 DNA is TGTGCCAGCAGCTTAGCGGAGACTCAGGGGACTGAAGCTTTCTTT. This codes for CASSLAETQGTEAFF.

The CDR3 nucleotides are TGTGCCACCAGCAGTTACGCCGGCCAAGAGACCCAGTACTTC. This gives the protein CATSSYAGQETQYF. The V call is TRBV15, the J call TRBJ2-5, with D unclear. Germline V CDR1 and CDR2: LNHNV, YYDKDF (reference sequence). V lost 3 bases and J 1 base, leaving 9 bases between the germline ends. The CDR3 is 14 residues long.

The chain uses TRBV15 and TRBJ1-5; D is unclear. Germline lookup yields CDR1 LNHNV and CDR2 YYDKDF (reference sequence). Between the trimmed V and J ends, which lost 1 base and 2 bases, there was a span of 15 bases. The CDR3 is 17 amino acids. This chain's CDR3 is CATSRGRLLGGNQPQHF. The CDR3 nucleotides read TGTGCCACCAGCAGAGGCCGTCTTCTGGGCGGCAATCAGCCCCAGCATTTT.

The chain has TRBV28 and TRBJ2-7; 10 nucleotides line up with TRBD2. CDR1 and CDR2 (germline): MDHEN, SYDVKM. The CDR3 totals 16 residues. The trim removed 5 bases at V and 1 base at J, leaving 8 bases unmatched. CDR3 sequence: CASSTPSGGGSYEQYF. The CDR3 DNA is TGTGCCAGCAGTACACCTAGCGGGGGCGGGTCCTACGAGCAGTACTTC.

J is TRBJ1-1 and V is TRBV5-4; D is uncertain. The CDR3 consists of 14 residues. From germline, CDR1 is SGHNT and CDR2 YYREEE (reference sequence). V was clipped by 1 base and J by 0 bases, with 7 bases between them. The CDR3, as DNA: TGTGCCAGCAGCTTGAAGGGTATGAACACTGAAGCTTTCTTT. Protein product: CASSLKGMNTEAFF. Together with reference TRBV5-4 and TRBJ1-1, the CDR3 gives the full variable domain: ETGVTQSPTHLIKTRGQQVTLRCSSQSGHNTVSWYQQALGQGPQFIFQYYREEENGRGNFPPRFSGLQFPNYSSELNVNALELDDSALYLCASSLKGMNTEAFFGQGTRLTVV.